Sequencing of this TCR beta chain was carried out in a study of high-grade serous ovarian cancer treatment subgroups. Overall study: Each sample yielded on average about 7,000 unique TCR beta rearrangements from around 15,000 reads. Study-wide findings and caveats: Clonal relatedness tracked neoantigen level, and by trend copy number and mutation load.

On this clone itself: As yet, its antigen is unknown.

Here immunoSEQ multiplex PCR was the method, and the copy in TCRdb shows in-frame clones only, minus some. This table has just under 5,000 clones, around two thirds appearing once. Tumor samples were taken before definitive surgery or chemotherapy. Germline lookup yields CDR1 SGDLS and CDR2 YYNGEE. The CDR3 has 14 amino acids. Trimming removed 3 bases from V and 6 bases from J; junction bases left unmatched: 8. The specimen was tumor tissue. The chain joins TRBV9 to TRBJ1-2; 7 nucleotides match TRBD1. The sequence was obtained from a human donor with high-grade serous ovarian cancer. CDR3 DNA sequence: TGTGCCAGCAGCGCGCGACAGGGAGGTAATGGCTACACCTTC. Residues: CASSARQGGNGYTF.